The sequence of this T cell receptor beta chain was determined in a study of T-cell memory formation after mild COVID-19 (dated by TCRdb to the early 2020s). Describing the broader study: TCR sequence clusters from the two donors were found to be largely donor specific. The cohort was made up of two young adult volunteers, one female and one male, who were previously healthy. Longitudinal TCRalpha and TCRbeta repertoire sequencing tracked T-cell clones expanding and contracting after mild COVID-19 in a couple of donors.

Study-level results and caveats: Some responding clones were detected in pre-infection memory, suggesting pre-existing cross-reactive memory T cells joined the SARS-CoV-2 response. From day 15 to 85, contracting clones showed balanced CD4/CD8 phenotypes, whereas a second wave of clones that expanded from day 15 to 37 leaned towards CD4+. Whether the second-wave clones peaking on day 37 were SARS-CoV-2 specific was not confirmed. Only two mild cases were covered in the study, and larger cohorts including severe cases with pre-infection samples were considered necessary. Contracting CD4+ clones were found mainly in CM and EM memory subsets, while CD8+ clones were enriched in EMRA.

Ficoll-Paque density gradient centrifugation was the method used to isolate PBMCs. CDR1 and CDR2 were assigned from the germline V gene as SGHTS and YDEGEE. The CDR3 runs 15 amino acids, cysteine and phenylalanine included. Only the CDR3 DNA stays, 45 bases, in frame from base 1. Between the V and J ends, shortened by 2 bases and 0 bases respectively, the junction contains 11 bases. With regard to this clonotype: Its specific antigen is unknown. No much larger clonotype is one base removed from it; base qualities were not supplied.

Sequencing relied on an Illumina NovaSeq 6000. TCRalpha and TCRbeta cDNA libraries were constructed by 5'RACE with constant-segment primers, with sample barcodes and unique molecular identifiers being introduced. RNA was extracted from every sample with Trizol reagent. Library amplification was performed in two PCR steps, and a second sample barcode and Illumina TruSeq adapters were introduced in the second step. The libraries were sequenced on an Illumina NovaSeq using 2 x 150 bp paired-end reads. The paper's processing steps were these. Reads were demultiplexed and collapsed into UMI-guided consensus sequences with migec v1.2.7. Using mixcr v2.1.11, UMI consensuses were aligned to TRA and TRB V and J templates and then assembled into clonotypes. A clonotype was counted as expanded or contracted only if both edgeR and NoisET called the change significant, with noise models trained on biological replicates. For edgeR calls, a false discovery rate-adjusted p below 0.01 and a log2 fold-change threshold of 1 were applied. As an exploratory analysis of dynamics, PCA with hierarchical clustering was applied to max-normalized trajectories of the 1000 most abundant clonotypes. Each responding clone was given a CD4 or CD8 phenotype based on the CD4+ and CD8+ repertoires, which had been sequenced separately. In TCRdb, the public reads were trimmed at Q25 with fastp and aligned with MiXCR, with productive beta chains retained. Duplicate CDR3 protein sequences are folded into a single record with the most common DNA and genes. These V and J calls rely on TCRdb rather than the paper's analysis. Across this sample there are about 140,000 distinct CDR3 sequences, with approximately 25% seen only once. The ten most abundant clones make up around a quarter of the sample.

The sample was PBMCs or a T cell subset sorted from them (not recorded which). This sequence was found in an adult woman who had mild COVID-19 (a few samples of this study predate the infection). The sample titles of this study are shuffled in the database, so cell type and time point are left out; the donor was told from shared clones. The rearrangement joined TRBV5-8 to TRBJ1-1, with no D gene named confidently. The nucleotide sequence reads as follows: TGTGCCAGCAGCTTCTTAGAGCCCATGAACACTGAAGCTTTCTTT. Its protein reads: CASSFLEPMNTEAFF.